These 29 T cell receptor beta chains were all obtained from the same sample, sequenced in a study of cytomegalovirus exposure and HLA in healthy donors. 60 Vbeta and 13 Jbeta primers were used in PCR. Clones were read by immunoSEQ multiplex PCR, and TCRdb kept only the in-frame ones, dropping some. Its table lists just over 80,000 clones. Sequencing used PBMCs. All receptors come from a woman aged 30 to 39 in good health and CMV-seronegative.

This chain joins TRBV14 and TRBJ2-1; the D gene is possibly TRBD2 (6 bases). From germline, CDR1 is SGHDN and CDR2 FVKESK. CDR3 length: 13 residues. V was clipped by 4 bases and J by 4 bases, with 8 bases between them. CDR3 DNA: TGTGCCAGCAGCCGCGGGGTATACAATGAGCAGTTCTTC. It yields the protein CASSRGVYNEQFF.

V and J are TRBV7-9 and TRBJ2-3; 10 nucleotides align to TRBD2. The CDR3 is made up of 14 amino acids. V lost 6 bases to trimming and J lost 6 bases; unmatched junction nucleotides: 6. The germline V gene has CDR1 SEHNR and CDR2 FQNEAQ (reference sequence). CDR3: CASSERGGSDTQYF. The CDR3 DNA is TGTGCCAGCAGTGAGCGGGGGGGATCTGATACGCAGTATTTT.

The genes are TRBV19 and TRBJ1-5, with TRBD1 as a possible D gene (5 bases). Trimming pared 3 bases from V and 2 bases from J, leaving 11 bases between. The germline V gene has CDR1 LNHDA and CDR2 SQIVND (reference sequence). CDR3 length: 15 residues. In nucleotides, the CDR3 is TGTGCCAGTAGTATTAGGGCGGGGGGCAATCAGCCCCAGCATTTT. It translates to CASSIRAGGNQPQHF.

The chain couples TRBV6-1 to TRBJ2-7; tentative D call: TRBD1 (6 bases). The germline V gene encodes CDR1 MNHNS and CDR2 SASEGT. CDR3 length: 14 amino acids. Trimming pared 4 bases from V and 0 bases from J, leaving 10 bases between. This CDR3 reads CASSGTVSSYEQYF. CDR3 in DNA: TGTGCCAGCAGTGGGACAGTGAGCTCCTACGAGCAGTACTTC.

The chain is built from TRBV5-1 and TRBJ1-2, with D perhaps TRBD1 (5 bases). The V gene lost 0 bases and the J gene lost 4 bases, with 10 bases spanning the gap. From germline, CDR1 is SGHRS and CDR2 YFSETQ. The CDR3 is made up of 14 amino acids. This CDR3 is CASSLGQGTYGYTF. In nucleotides, the CDR3 is TGCGCCAGCAGCTTGGGCCAGGGAACCTATGGCTACACCTTC. The whole variable domain, remainder taken from reference TRBV5-1 and TRBJ1-2, is KAGVTQTPRYLIKTRGQQVTLSCSPISGHRSVSWYQQTPGQGLQFLFEYFSETQRNKGNFPGRFSGRQFSNSRSEMNVSTLELGDSALYLCASSLGQGTYGYTFGSGTRLTVV.

The chain is built from TRBV19 and TRBJ1-5, with D maybe TRBD1 (5 bases). Trimming removed 5 bases from V and 5 bases from J, with 13 bases in between. This CDR3 is 14 amino acids long. Germline V gene lookup returns CDR1 LNHDA and CDR2 SQIVND (reference sequence). Here the CDR3 reads CASSRRGEDQPQHF. The CDR3 nucleotides read TGTGCCAGTAGTCGTCGGGGGGAGGATCAGCCCCAGCATTTT.

The chain joins TRBV18 to TRBJ1-1; D ambiguous. The CDR3 has 12 residues. Germline V CDR1 and CDR2: KGHSH, LQKENI. The V end lost 6 bases, the J end lost 12 bases, and 17 bases lay between the germline ends. CDR3 residues: CASSLVPGDPFF. The CDR3 nucleotides read TGTGCCAGCTCCCTTGTACCGGGAGATCCTTTCTTT.

The V and J genes are TRBV7-9 and TRBJ2-2, with a tentative D call TRBD1 (6 bases). CDR1 is SEHNR, CDR2 FQNEAQ, per germline (reference sequence). This CDR3 is built from 15 residues. V was pared by 11 bases and J by 6 bases, with 22 bases between. CDR3 loop: CAGSLHTGRPGELFF. CDR3 nucleotides: TGTGCCGGAAGCCTCCACACAGGGCGGCCCGGGGAGCTGTTTTTT.

The chain carries TRBV18 and TRBJ1-1; 7 nucleotides agree with TRBD1. V gave up 5 bases and J gave up 3 bases; unmatched junction bases: 6. The CDR3 has 14 residues. CDR1 is KGHSH, CDR2 LQKENI, per germline. Written as DNA, the CDR3 is TGTGCCAGCTCAACAAATACAGGGGACACTGAAGCTTTCTTT. This translates into CASSTNTGDTEAFF.

The CDR3 protein is CASSGSGSIDEQFF. Here the CDR3 DNA reads TGTGCCAGCAGTGGTAGCGGGAGTATCGATGAGCAGTTCTTC. The V and J genes are TRBV2 and TRBJ2-1, with TRBD2 matching over 9 bases. The CDR3 consists of 14 residues. The ends lost 4 bases at V and 8 bases at J; junction bases unmatched: 6. Germline assignment: CDR1 SNHLY and CDR2 FYNNEI.

The rearrangement uses TRBV4-1 and TRBJ1-4; TRBD1 aligns across 10 bases. The CDR3 length is 16 residues. V lost 0 bases to trimming and J lost 8 bases; unmatched junction nucleotides: 6. CDR1 is MGHRA and CDR2 is YSYEKL in the germline V gene. The CDR3 loop is CASSQETGQGNEKLFF. CDR3 bases: TGCGCCAGCAGCCAAGAGACGGGACAGGGGAACGAAAAACTGTTTTTT.

J is TRBJ2-6 and V is TRBV6-1; D not certain. There are 15 residues in the CDR3. The V gene's germline CDR1 is MNHNS and CDR2 SASEGT. V was shortened by 6 bases and J by 2 bases, with 11 bases between the two germline ends. This chain's CDR3 is CASREPPPGANVLTF. Here the CDR3 DNA reads TGTGCCAGCAGGGAGCCACCCCCTGGGGCCAACGTCCTGACTTTC.

The rearrangement links TRBV19 to TRBJ1-1, with D maybe TRBD1 (6 bases). CDR1 LNHDA and CDR2 SQIVND come from the germline V gene (reference sequence). V lost 5 bases and J 0 bases, leaving 13 bases between the germline ends. The length of the CDR3 is 15 residues. The CDR3 coding sequence is TGTGCCAGTAGTTCTCCGGGACACCTGAACACTGAAGCTTTCTTT. Translating gives CASSSPGHLNTEAFF.

The rearrangement links TRBV6-1 to TRBJ2-5, with a possible D match to TRBD2 (5 bases). The length of the CDR3 is 13 residues. With 7 bases removed from V and 2 bases from J, the gap between germline ends came to 11 bases. Germline V gene data show CDR1 as MNHNS and CDR2 as SASEGT. Here the CDR3 reads CASTTDLQETQYF. The CDR3 nucleotides read TGTGCCAGCACCACGGACTTACAAGAGACCCAGTACTTC.

The J gene is TRBJ1-1, the V gene TRBV5-1; D is unclear. Trimming stripped 4 bases from V and 1 base from J, with 11 bases between. The CDR3 runs 14 residues. Germline loops: CDR1 SGHRS, CDR2 YFSETQ. The CDR3: CASSPSPENTEAFF. The CDR3, as DNA: TGCGCCAGCAGCCCGAGTCCCGAGAACACTGAAGCTTTCTTT.

The chain employs TRBV9 and TRBJ1-1, with D maybe TRBD1 (6 bases). Trimming took off 4 bases at V and 1 base at J, with 11 bases between the two ends. Germline CDR1 SGDLS, CDR2 YYNGEE. The length of the CDR3 is 14 residues. Written as DNA, the CDR3 is TGTGCCAGCAGCCCCTCAGGGGCGAACACTGAAGCTTTCTTT. This translates into CASSPSGANTEAFF.

The chain is built from TRBV5-4 and TRBJ2-3; tentatively, D is TRBD1 (6 bases). CDR3 length: 15 amino acids. The V gene's germline CDR1 is SGHNT and CDR2 YYREEE (reference sequence). V was pared by 0 bases and J by 2 bases, with 10 bases between. The CDR3 DNA reads as TGTGCCAGCAGCTTGGTTCAGGGGTACACAGATACGCAGTATTTT. Translation gives CASSLVQGYTDTQYF.

V gene TRBV5-1 combines with J gene TRBJ1-1; 7 nucleotides line up with TRBD1. Germline CDR1 reads SGHRS; CDR2 reads YFSETQ. The V segment lost 1 base and the J segment 7 bases; nucleotides outside the gene matches: 7. The CDR3 is made up of 14 amino acids. The CDR3 here is CASSLRGPLDEAFF. CDR3 DNA sequence: TGCGCCAGCAGCTTGAGGGGGCCCCTGGATGAAGCTTTCTTT.

The rearrangement uses TRBV5-1 and TRBJ2-1; 9 positions match TRBD2. Trimming took 4 bases from V and 6 from J; bases not matched to a gene: 8. The germline V gene has CDR1 SGHRS and CDR2 YFSETQ. The CDR3 has 15 amino acids. CDR3 sequence reads: CASSHQREARNEQFF. As DNA, the CDR3 is TGCGCCAGCAGCCACCAGCGGGAGGCTCGCAATGAGCAGTTCTTC.

With regard to this clone: Different DNA sequences within this sample yield the same CDR3. This rearrangement joins TRBV5-6 to TRBJ1-1; D gene unclear. This CDR3 is 13 amino acids long. V lost 3 bases and J lost 0, with 6 bases in between. Germline V gives CDR1 SGHDT, CDR2 YYEEEE. CDR3 sequence (DNA): TGTGCCAGCAGCTCCGTAATGAACACTGAAGCTTTCTTT. Protein sequence: CASSSVMNTEAFF.

The chain recombines TRBV6-6 with TRBJ1-3; D gene ambiguous. This CDR3 comprises 16 residues. V lost 0 bases, J lost 0 bases, and 9 bases lay in between. CDR1 is MNHNY, CDR2 SVGAGI, per germline (reference sequence). CDR3 sequence: CASSYSRENSGNTIYF. The CDR3 nucleotides read TGTGCCAGCAGTTACTCTCGGGAGAACTCTGGAAACACCATATATTTT.

V and J are TRBV5-6 and TRBJ2-7; 7 bases map to TRBD2. The CDR3 has 14 amino acids. The germline V gene has CDR1 SGHDT and CDR2 YYEEEE. The J segment lost 2 bases and the V segment lost 4 bases, leaving 6 bases of the junction unmatched. The CDR3 here is CASSAGVNPYEQYF. DNA for the CDR3: TGTGCCAGCAGCGCGGGAGTTAACCCCTACGAGCAGTACTTC.

The chain carries TRBV6-1 and TRBJ2-7, with 8 nucleotides matching TRBD2. CDR1 and CDR2 (germline): MNHNS, SASEGT. With V trimmed by 2 bases and J by 0 bases, 6 bases remained unmatched. The CDR3 runs 16 residues. CDR3 nucleotide sequence: TGTGCCAGCAGTGAAAACGGGGGGGTGTCCTCCTACGAGCAGTACTTC. Its protein product is CASSENGGVSSYEQYF.

CDR3 residues: CASRHRGGDEKLFF. CDR3 in DNA: TGTGCCAGCAGGCACAGGGGTGGAGATGAAAAACTGTTTTTT. This chain links TRBV7-2 with TRBJ1-4, with 7 bases matching TRBD1. CDR3 length equals 14 residues. Germline CDR1 reads SGHTA; CDR2 reads FQGNSA. Trimming took 6 bases from V and 6 from J; bases not matched to a gene: 7.

The genes are TRBV29-1 and TRBJ1-5; D gene ambiguous. CDR3 length equals 13 residues. V was cut by 3 bases and J by 2 bases, with 8 bases left in between. Per germline, CDR1 SQVTM and CDR2 ANQGSEA. CDR3 DNA: TGCAGCGTTGACAGTCAACGCAATCAGCCCCAGCATTTT. Translated, it gives CSVDSQRNQPQHF.

This chain uses TRBV9 with TRBJ2-3, with TRBD2 identical over 9 bases. Germline V gives CDR1 SGDLS, CDR2 YYNGEE. V was pared by 0 bases and J by 1 base, with 3 bases of the junction left unmatched. CDR3 length equals 16 residues. CDR3 DNA: TGTGCCAGCAGCGTAGGTCCTAGCGGGGGCACAGATACGCAGTATTTT. This codes for CASSVGPSGGTDTQYF.

The V call is TRBV4-1, the J call TRBJ2-3; D gene uncertain. Germline V CDR1 and CDR2: MGHRA, YSYEKL. The germline V and J ends were trimmed by 1 base and 2 bases, with 10 bases remaining between them. CDR3 length: 15 amino acids. The CDR3 sequence: CASSQVAQYTDTQYF. In DNA, the CDR3 is TGCGCCAGCAGCCAAGTCGCCCAGTACACAGATACGCAGTATTTT.

The rearrangement joins TRBV4-2 to TRBJ1-2, with a possible D match to TRBD1 (6 bases). V lost 4 bases to trimming and J lost 8 bases, with 20 bases between them. Per the germline V gene, CDR1 is LGHNA and CDR2 is YNFKEQ. The CDR3 loop spans 15 amino acids. This CDR3 reads CASSPGGAQGSGYTF. CDR3 nucleotides: TGTGCCAGCAGCCCCGGGGGGGCTCAGGGCAGCGGCTACACCTTC.

The CDR3 loop reads CASSSADSIYEQYF. The CDR3 bases are TGTGCCAGCAGTAGTGCGGACAGTATCTACGAGCAGTACTTC. The chain recombines TRBV27 with TRBJ2-7, with D tentatively TRBD1 (6 bases). The CDR3 sequence is 14 residues long. V was trimmed by 5 bases and J by 3 bases, leaving 14 bases between them. Germline CDR1 is MNHEY and CDR2 is SMNVEV (reference sequence).